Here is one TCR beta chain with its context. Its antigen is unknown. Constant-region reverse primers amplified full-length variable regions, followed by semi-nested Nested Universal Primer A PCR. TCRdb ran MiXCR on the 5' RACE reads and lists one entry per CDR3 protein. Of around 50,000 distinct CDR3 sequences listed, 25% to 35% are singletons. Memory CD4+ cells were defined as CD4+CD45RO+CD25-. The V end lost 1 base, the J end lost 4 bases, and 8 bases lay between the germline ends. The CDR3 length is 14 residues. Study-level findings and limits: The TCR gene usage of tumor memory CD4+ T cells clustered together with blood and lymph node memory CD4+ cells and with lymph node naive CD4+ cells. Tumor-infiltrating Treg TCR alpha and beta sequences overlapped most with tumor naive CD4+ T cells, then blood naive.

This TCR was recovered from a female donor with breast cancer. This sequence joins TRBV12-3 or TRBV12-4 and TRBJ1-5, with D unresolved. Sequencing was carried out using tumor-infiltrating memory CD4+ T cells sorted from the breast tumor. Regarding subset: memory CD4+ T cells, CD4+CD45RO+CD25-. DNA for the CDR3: TGTGCCAGCAGTTTAGGGACGGGGAATCAGCCCCAGCATTTT. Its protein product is CASSLGTGNQPQHF.